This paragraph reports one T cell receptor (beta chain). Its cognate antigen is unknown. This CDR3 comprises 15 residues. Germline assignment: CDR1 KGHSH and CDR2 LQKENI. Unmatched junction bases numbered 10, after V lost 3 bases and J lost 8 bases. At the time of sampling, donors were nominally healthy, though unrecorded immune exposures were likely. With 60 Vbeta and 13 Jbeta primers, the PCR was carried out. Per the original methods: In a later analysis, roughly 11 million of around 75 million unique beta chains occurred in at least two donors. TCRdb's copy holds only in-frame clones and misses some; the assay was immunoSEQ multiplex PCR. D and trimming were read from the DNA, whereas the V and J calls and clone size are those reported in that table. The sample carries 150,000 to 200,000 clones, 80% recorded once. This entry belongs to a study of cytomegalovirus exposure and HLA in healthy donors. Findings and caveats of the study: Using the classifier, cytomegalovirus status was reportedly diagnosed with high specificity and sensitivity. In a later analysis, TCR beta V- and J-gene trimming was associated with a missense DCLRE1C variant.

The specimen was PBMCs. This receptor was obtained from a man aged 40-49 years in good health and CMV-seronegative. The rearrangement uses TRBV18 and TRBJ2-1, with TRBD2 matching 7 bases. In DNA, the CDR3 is TGTGCCAGCTCACCGATGGGGACTACCTCGGATGAGCAGTTCTTC. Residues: CASSPMGTTSDEQFF.